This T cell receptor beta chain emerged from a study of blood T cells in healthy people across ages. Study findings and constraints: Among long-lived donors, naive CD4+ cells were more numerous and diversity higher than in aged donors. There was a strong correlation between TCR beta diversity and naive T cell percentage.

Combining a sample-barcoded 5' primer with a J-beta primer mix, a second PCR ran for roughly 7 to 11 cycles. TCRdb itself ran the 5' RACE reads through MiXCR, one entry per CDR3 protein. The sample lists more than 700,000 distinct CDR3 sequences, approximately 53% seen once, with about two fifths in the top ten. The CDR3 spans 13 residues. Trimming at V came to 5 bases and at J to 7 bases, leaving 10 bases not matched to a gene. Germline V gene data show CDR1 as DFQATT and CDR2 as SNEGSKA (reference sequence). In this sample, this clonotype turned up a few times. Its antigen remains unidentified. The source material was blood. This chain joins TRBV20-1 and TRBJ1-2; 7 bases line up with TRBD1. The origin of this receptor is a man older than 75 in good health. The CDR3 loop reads CSAFGGGGTGYTF. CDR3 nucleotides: TGCAGTGCTTTCGGAGGGGGCGGAACTGGCTACACCTTC.